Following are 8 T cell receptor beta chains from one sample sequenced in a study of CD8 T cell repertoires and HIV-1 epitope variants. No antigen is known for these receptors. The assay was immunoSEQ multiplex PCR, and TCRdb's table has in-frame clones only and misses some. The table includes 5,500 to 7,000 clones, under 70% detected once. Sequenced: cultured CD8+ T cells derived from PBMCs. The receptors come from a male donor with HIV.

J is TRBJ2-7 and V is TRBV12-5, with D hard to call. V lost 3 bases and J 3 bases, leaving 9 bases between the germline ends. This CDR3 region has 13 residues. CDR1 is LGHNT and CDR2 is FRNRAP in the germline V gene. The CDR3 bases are TGTGCTAGTGGTTTAGATGGCAGCTACGAGCAGTACTTC. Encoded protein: CASGLDGSYEQYF.

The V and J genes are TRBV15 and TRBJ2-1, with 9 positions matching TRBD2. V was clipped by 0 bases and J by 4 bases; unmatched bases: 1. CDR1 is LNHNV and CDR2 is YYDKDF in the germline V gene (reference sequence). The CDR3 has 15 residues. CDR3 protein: CATSREREGYNEQFF. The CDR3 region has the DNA TGTGCCACCAGCAGAGAGCGGGAGGGGTACAATGAGCAGTTCTTC.

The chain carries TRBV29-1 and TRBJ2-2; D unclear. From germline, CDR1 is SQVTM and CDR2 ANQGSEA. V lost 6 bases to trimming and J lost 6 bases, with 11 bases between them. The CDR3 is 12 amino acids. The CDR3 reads CSVPLNSGELFF. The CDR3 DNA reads TGCAGCGTACCCCTCAATTCCGGGGAGCTGTTTTTT.

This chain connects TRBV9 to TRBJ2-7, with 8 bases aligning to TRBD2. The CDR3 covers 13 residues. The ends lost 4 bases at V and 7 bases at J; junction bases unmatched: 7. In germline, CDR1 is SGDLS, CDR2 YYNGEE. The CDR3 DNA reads TGTGCCAGCAGCCCAACTAGCGGTCGGGAGCAGTACTTC. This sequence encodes CASSPTSGREQYF. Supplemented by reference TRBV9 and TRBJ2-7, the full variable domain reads DSGVTQTPKHLITATGQRVTLRCSPRSGDLSVYWYQQSLDQGLQFLIQYYNGEERAKGNILERFSAQQFPDLHSELNLSSLELGDSALYFCASSPTSGREQYFGPGTRLTVT.

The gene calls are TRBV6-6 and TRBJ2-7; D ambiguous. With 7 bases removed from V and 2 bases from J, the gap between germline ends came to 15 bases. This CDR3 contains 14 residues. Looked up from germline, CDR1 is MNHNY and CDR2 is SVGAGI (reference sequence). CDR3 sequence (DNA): TGTGCCAGCAAAAAGCCTGACCCAACCTACGAGCAGTACTTC. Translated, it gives CASKKPDPTYEQYF.

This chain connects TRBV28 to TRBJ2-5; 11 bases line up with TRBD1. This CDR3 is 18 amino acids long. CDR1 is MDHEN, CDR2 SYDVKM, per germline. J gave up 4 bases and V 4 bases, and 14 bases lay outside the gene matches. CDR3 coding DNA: TGTGCCAGCAGTTCTCCTAGGGGGGGACAGGGGGTTGGAGAGACCCAGTACTTC. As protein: CASSSPRGGQGVGETQYF.

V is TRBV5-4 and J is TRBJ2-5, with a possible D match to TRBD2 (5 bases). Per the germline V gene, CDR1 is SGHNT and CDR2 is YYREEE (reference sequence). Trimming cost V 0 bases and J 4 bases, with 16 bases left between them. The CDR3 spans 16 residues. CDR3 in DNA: TGTGCCAGCAGCTTGGGCCCCCGGGGAGCGCGAGAGACCCAGTACTTC. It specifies CASSLGPRGARETQYF.

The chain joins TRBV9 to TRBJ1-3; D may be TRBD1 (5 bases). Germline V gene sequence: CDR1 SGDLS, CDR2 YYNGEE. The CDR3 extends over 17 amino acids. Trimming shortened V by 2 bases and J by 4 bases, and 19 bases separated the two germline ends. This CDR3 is CASSVLPHGTDGNTIYF. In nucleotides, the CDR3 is TGTGCCAGCAGCGTTCTTCCCCACGGGACCGACGGAAACACCATATATTTT.